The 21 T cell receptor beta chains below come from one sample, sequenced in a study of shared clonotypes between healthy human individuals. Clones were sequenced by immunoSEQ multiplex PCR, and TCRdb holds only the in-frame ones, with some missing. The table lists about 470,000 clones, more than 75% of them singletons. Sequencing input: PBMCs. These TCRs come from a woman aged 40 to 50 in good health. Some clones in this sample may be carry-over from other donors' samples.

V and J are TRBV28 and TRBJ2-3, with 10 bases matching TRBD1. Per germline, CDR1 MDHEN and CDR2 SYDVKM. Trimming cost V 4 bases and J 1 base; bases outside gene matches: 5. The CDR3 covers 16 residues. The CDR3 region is CASSSTGGSGTDTQYF. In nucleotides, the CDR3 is TGTGCCAGCAGTTCGACAGGGGGCTCCGGCACAGATACGCAGTATTTT.

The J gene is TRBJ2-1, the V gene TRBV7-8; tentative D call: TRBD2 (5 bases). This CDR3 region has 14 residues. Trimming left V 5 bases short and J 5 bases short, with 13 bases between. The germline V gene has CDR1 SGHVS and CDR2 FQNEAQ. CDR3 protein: CASSQARGNNEQFF. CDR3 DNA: TGTGCCAGCAGCCAAGCGAGAGGGAACAATGAGCAGTTCTTC.

The CDR3 bases are TGTGCCATCAGTGTGGACAGGGGGCATGGGGAGACCCAGTACTTC. It yields the protein CAISVDRGHGETQYF. The chain is built from TRBV10-3 and TRBJ2-5, with 11 bases aligning to TRBD1. V lost 4 bases and J lost 5; bases outside the gene matches: 6. CDR1 ENHRY and CDR2 SYGVKD come from the germline V gene. CDR3 size: 15 residues.

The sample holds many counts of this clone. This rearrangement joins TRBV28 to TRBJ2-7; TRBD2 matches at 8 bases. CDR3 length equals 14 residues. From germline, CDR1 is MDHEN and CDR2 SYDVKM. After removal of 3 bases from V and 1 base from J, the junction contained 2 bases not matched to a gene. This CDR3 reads CASSFGGGSYEQYF. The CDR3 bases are TGTGCCAGCAGTTTCGGGGGGGGTTCCTACGAGCAGTACTTC.

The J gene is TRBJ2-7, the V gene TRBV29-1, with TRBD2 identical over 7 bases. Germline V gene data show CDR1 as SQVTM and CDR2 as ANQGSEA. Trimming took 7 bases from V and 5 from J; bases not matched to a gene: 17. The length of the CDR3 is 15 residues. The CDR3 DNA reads TGCAGCGCCTTCGGCCGGGGGGAGGGTCTGAACGAGCAGTACTTC. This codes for CSAFGRGEGLNEQYF.

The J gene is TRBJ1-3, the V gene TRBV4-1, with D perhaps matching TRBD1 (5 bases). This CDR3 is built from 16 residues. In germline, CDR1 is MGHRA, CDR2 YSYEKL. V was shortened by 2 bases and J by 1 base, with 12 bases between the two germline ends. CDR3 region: CASSQSAGMSGNTIYF. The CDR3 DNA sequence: TGCGCCAGCAGCCAAAGCGCAGGGATGTCTGGAAACACCATATATTTT.

CDR3 DNA: TGTGCCAGTAGTATCAGGGTCTGGTACGAGCAGTACTTC. Translating gives CASSIRVWYEQYF. The chain combines TRBV19 with TRBJ2-7, with D possibly being TRBD1 (5 bases). V was clipped by 3 bases and J by 4 bases, with 10 bases between them. The CDR3 is 13 residues long. CDR1 is LNHDA, CDR2 SQIVND, per germline (reference sequence).

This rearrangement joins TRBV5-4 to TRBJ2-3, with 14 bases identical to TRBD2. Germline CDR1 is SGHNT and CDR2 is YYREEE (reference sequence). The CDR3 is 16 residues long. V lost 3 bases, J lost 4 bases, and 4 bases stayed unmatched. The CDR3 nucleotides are TGTGCCAGCAGCTCTGGACTAGCGGGAGGCCCAGATACGCAGTATTTT. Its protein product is CASSSGLAGGPDTQYF. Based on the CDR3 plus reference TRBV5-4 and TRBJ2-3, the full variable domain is ETGVTQSPTHLIKTRGQQVTLRCSSQSGHNTVSWYQQALGQGPQFIFQYYREEENGRGNFPPRFSGLQFPNYSSELNVNALELDDSALYLCASSSGLAGGPDTQYFGPGTRLTVL.

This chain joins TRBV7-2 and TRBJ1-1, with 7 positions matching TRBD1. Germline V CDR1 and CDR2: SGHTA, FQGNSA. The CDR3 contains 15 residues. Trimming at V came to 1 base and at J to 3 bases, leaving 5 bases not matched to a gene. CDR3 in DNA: TGTGCCAGCAGCTTAGTTAGGGGGACAGACACTGAAGCTTTCTTT. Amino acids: CASSLVRGTDTEAFF.

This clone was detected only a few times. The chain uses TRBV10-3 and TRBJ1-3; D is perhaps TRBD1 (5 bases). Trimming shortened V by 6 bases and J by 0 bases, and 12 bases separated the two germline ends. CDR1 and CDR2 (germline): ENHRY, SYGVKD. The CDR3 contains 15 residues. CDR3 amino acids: CAIRTQGASGNTIYF. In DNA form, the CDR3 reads TGTGCCATCAGGACGCAGGGCGCCTCTGGAAACACCATATATTTT.

The CDR3 DNA reads TGTGCCACCAGCAGATGGACAGGGGACGAGCAGTACTTC. Translated: CATSRWTGDEQYF. The chain recombines TRBV15 with TRBJ2-7; 9 nucleotides align to TRBD1. Germline loops: CDR1 LNHNV, CDR2 YYDKDF (reference sequence). J lost 5 bases, V lost 2 bases, and 1 base had no gene match. This CDR3 contains 13 residues.

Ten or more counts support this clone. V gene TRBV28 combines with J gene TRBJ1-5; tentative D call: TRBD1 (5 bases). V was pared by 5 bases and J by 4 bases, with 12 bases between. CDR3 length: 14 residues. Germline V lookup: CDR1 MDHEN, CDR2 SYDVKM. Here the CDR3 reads CASSRQPSNQPQHF. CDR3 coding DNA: TGTGCCAGCAGTCGACAGCCGAGTAATCAGCCCCAGCATTTT.

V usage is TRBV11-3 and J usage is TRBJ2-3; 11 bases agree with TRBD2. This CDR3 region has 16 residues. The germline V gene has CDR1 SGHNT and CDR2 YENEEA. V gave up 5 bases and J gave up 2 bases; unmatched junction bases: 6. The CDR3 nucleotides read TGTGCCAGCAGCCCAGGACTAGCGGGTTTCACAGATACGCAGTATTTT. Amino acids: CASSPGLAGFTDTQYF.

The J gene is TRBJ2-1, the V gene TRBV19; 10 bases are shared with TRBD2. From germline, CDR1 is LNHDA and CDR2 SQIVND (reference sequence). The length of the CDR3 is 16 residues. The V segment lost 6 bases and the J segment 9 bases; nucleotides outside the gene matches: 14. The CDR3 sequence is CASSDPGTSVSREQFF. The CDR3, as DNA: TGTGCCAGTAGCGATCCCGGGACTAGCGTATCTCGTGAGCAGTTCTTC.

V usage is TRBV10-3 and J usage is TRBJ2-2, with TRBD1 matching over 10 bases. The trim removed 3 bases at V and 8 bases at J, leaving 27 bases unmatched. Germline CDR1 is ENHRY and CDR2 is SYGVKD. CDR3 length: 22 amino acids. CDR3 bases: TGTGCCATCAGTGATCCCCCGGGACAGGGGAAATCTTATACAGGACGTGGGGGGGAGCTGTTTTTT. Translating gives CAISDPPGQGKSYTGRGGELFF.

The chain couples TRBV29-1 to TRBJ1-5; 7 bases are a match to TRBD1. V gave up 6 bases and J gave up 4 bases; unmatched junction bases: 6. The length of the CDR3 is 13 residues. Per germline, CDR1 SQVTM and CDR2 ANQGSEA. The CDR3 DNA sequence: TGCAGCGTGAGCGGGACAGTAAATCAGCCCCAGCATTTT. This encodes CSVSGTVNQPQHF.

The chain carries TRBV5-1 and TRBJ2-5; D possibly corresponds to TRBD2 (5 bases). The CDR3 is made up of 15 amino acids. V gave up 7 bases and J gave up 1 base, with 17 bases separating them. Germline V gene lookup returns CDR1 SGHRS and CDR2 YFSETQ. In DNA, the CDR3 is TGCGCCAGCGGAGGTTCAGGACTCCCCCAAGAGACCCAGTACTTC. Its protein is CASGGSGLPQETQYF.

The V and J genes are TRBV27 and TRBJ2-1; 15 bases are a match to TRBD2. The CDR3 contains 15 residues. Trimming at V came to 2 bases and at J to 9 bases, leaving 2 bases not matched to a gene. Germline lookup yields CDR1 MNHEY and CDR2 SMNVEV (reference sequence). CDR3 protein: CASSLGLAGGGEQFF. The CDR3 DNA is TGTGCCAGCAGTTTAGGACTAGCGGGAGGGGGTGAGCAGTTCTTC.

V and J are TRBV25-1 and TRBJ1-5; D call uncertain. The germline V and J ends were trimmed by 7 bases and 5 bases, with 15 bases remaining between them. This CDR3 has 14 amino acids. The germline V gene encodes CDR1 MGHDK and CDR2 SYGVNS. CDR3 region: CASKVGEPDQPQHF. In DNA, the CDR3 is TGTGCCAGCAAGGTTGGGGAACCGGATCAGCCCCAGCATTTT.

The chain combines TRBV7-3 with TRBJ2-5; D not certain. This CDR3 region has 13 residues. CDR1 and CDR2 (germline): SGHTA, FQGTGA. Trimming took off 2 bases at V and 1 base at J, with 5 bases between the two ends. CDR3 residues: CASSLWGQETQYF. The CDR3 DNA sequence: TGTGCCAGCAGCTTATGGGGCCAAGAGACCCAGTACTTC.

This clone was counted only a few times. For the CDR3, the DNA is TGCGCCAGCAGCCTCCGACAGGGGAACACCGGGGAGCTGTTTTTT. This sequence encodes CASSLRQGNTGELFF. This sequence joins TRBV4-1 and TRBJ2-2; TRBD1 aligns across 7 bases. The trim removed 4 bases at V and 1 base at J, leaving 3 bases unmatched. The CDR3 is 15 amino acids. The germline CDR1 and CDR2 sequences are MGHRA and YSYEKL.